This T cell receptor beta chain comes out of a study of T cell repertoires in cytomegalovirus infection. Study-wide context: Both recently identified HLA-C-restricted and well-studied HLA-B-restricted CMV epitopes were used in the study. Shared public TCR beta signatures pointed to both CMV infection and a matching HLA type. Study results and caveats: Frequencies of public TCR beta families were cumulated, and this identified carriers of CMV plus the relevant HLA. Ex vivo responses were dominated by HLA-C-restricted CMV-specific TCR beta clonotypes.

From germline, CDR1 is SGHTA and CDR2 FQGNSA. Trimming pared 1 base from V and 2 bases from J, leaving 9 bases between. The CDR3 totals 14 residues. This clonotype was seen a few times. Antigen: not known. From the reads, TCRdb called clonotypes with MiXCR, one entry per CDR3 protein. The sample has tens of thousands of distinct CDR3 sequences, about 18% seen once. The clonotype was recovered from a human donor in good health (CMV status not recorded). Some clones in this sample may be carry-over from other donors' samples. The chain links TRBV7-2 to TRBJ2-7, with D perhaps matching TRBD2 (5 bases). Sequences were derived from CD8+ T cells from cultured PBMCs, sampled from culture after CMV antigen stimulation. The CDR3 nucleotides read TGTGCCAGCAGCTTAGAGGCAGCGGCCTACGAGCAGTACTTC. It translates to CASSLEAAAYEQYF.